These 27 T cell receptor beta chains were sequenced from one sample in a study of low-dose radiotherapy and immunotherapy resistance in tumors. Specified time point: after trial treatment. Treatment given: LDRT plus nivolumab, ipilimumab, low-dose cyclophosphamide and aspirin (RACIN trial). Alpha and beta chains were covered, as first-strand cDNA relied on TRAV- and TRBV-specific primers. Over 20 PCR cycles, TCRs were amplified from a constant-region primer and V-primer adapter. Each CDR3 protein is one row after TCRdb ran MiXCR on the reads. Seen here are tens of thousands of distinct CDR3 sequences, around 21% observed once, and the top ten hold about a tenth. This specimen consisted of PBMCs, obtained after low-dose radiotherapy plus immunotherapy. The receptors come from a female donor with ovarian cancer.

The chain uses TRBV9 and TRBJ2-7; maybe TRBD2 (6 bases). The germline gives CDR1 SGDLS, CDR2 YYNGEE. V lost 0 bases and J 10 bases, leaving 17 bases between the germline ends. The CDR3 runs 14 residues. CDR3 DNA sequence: TGTGCCAGCAGCGTAGTGAAGGTGGGGGGACCCCAGTACTTC. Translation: CASSVVKVGGPQYF.

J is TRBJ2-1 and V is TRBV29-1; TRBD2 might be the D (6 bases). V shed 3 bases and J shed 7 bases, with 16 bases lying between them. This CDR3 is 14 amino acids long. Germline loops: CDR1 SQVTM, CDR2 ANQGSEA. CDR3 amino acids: CSVESRRARNEQFF. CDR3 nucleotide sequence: TGCAGCGTTGAGTCGAGGAGGGCCAGAAATGAGCAGTTCTTC.

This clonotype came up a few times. Here the CDR3 DNA reads TGCAGTGCTAGATCTAATCCTTGGTACGAGCAGTACTTC. The encoded protein is CSARSNPWYEQYF. The chain recombines TRBV20-1 with TRBJ2-7, with unresolved D. Germline loops: CDR1 DFQATT, CDR2 SNEGSKA (reference sequence). The germline V and J ends were trimmed by 2 bases and 4 bases, with 12 bases remaining between them. There are 13 residues in the CDR3.

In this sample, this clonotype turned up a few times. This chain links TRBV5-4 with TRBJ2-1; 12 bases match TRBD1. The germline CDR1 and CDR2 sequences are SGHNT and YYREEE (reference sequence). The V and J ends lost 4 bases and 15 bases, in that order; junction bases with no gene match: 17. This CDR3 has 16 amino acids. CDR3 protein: CASSVPGTGGNLRRFF. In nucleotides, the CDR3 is TGTGCCAGCAGCGTACCCGGGACAGGGGGCAATTTACGGCGGTTCTTC. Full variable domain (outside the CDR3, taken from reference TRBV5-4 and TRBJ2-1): ETGVTQSPTHLIKTRGQQVTLRCSSQSGHNTVSWYQQALGQGPQFIFQYYREEENGRGNFPPRFSGLQFPNYSSELNVNALELDDSALYLCASSVPGTGGNLRRFFGPGTRLTVL.

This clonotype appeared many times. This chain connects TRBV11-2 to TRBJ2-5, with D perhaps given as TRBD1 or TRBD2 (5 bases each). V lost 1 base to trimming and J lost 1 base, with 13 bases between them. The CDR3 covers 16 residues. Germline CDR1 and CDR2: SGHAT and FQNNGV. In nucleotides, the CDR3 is TGTGCCAGCAGCTTAGGACAGACTACTTTCCAAGAGACCCAGTACTTC. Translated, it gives CASSLGQTTFQETQYF. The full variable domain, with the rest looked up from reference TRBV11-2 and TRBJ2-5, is EAGVAQSPRYKIIEKRQSVAFWCNPISGHATLYWYQQILGQGPKLLIQFQNNGVVDDSQLPKDRFSAERLKGVDSTLKIQPAKLEDSAVYLCASSLGQTTFQETQYFGPGTRLLVL.

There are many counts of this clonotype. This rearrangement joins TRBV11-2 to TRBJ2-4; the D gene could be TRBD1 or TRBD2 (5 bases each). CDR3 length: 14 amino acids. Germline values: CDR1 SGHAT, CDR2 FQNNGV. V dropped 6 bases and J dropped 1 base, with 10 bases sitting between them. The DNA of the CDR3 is TGTGCCAGCAGAAAGGGGAGTGCCAAAAACATTCAGTACTTC. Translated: CASRKGSAKNIQYF. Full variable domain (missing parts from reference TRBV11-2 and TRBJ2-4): EAGVAQSPRYKIIEKRQSVAFWCNPISGHATLYWYQQILGQGPKLLIQFQNNGVVDDSQLPKDRFSAERLKGVDSTLKIQPAKLEDSAVYLCASRKGSAKNIQYFGAGTRLSVL.

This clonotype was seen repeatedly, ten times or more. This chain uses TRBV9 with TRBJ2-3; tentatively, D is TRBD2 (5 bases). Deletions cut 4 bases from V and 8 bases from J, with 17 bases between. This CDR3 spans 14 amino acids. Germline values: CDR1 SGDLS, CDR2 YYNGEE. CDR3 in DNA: TGTGCCAGCAGCCTCAACCTCGTTGAGGGTACGCAGTATTTT. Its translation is CASSLNLVEGTQYF.

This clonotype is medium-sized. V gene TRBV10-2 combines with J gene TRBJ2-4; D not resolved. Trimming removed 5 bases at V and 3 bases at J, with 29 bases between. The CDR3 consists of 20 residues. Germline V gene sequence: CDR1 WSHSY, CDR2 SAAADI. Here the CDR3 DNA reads TGCGCCAGCAGTTCCCCGTGGTTTCGGTCCCTTTCCTTGCACAAAAACATTCAGTACTTC. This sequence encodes CASSSPWFRSLSLHKNIQYF.

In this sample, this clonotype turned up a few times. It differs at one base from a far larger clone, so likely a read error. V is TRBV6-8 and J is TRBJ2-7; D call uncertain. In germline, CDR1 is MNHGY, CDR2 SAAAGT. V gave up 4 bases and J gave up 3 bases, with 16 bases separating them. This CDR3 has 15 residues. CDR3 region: CASSSPRSPIYEQYF. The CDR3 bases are TGTGCCAGCAGTTCCCCTCGCAGCCCCATCTACGAGCAGTACTTC.

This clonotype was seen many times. The CDR3 loop is CATSVSDRGRETQYF. The CDR3 bases are TGTGCCACCAGTGTTTCGGACAGGGGACGAGAGACCCAGTACTTC. V is TRBV24-1 and J is TRBJ2-5; 9 bases match TRBD1. CDR1 and CDR2 (germline): KGHDR, SFDVKD. This CDR3 region has 15 residues. J gave up 4 bases and V 5 bases, and 7 bases lay outside the gene matches.

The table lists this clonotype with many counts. This chain's CDR3 is CASPPARGGTGELFF. DNA for the CDR3: TGTGCCAGCCCACCCGCTCGGGGGGGGACCGGGGAGCTGTTTTTT. The J gene is TRBJ2-2, the V gene TRBV6-1, with 8 bases aligning to TRBD2. The CDR3 has 15 amino acids. Per germline, CDR1 MNHNS and CDR2 SASEGT. V lost 8 bases to trimming and J lost 5 bases; unmatched junction nucleotides: 10.

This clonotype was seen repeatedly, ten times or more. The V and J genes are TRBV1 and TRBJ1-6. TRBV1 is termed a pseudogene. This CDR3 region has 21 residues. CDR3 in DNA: TGCACCAGCAGCCAAGATGGAGAAAAGGAGGCCTATAACGAGGGTGGTTCACCCCTCCACTTT. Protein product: CTSSQDGEKEAYNEGGSPLHF.

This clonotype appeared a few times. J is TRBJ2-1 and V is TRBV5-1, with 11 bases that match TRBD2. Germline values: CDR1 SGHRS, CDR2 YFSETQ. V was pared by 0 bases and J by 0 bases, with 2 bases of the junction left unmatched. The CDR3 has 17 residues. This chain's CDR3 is CASSLGLAGGSYNEQFF. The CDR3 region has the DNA TGCGCCAGCAGCTTGGGGCTAGCGGGAGGCTCCTACAATGAGCAGTTCTTC.

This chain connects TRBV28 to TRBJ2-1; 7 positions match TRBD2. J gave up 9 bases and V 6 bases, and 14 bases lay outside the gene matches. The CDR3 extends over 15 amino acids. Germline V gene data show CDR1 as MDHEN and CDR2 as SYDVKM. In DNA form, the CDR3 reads TGTGCCAGCAGCCCTTCGGCGGGGAGGGCGGGTGAGCAGTTCTTC. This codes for CASSPSAGRAGEQFF.

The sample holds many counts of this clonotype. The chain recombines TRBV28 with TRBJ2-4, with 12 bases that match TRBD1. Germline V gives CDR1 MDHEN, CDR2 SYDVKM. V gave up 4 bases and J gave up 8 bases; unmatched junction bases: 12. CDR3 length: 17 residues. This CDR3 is CASSSGPGQGAQDIQYF. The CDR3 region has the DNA TGTGCCAGCAGTTCGGGGCCGGGACAGGGGGCGCAGGACATTCAGTACTTC.

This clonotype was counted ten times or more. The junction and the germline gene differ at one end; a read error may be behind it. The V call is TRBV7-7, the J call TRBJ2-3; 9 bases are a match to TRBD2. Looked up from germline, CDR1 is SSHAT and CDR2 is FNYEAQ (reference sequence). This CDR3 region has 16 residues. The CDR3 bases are TGTGCTAGCAGCTCCTCCGCGGGGGGGGCCGGCGACACGCAGTATTTT. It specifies CASSSSAGGAGDTQYF.

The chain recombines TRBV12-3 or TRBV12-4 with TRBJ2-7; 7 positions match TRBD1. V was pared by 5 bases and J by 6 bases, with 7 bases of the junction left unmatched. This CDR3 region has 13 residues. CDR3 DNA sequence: TGTGCCAGCAGTCGACAGGGATCAAGCGAGCAGTACTTC. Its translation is CASSRQGSSEQYF.

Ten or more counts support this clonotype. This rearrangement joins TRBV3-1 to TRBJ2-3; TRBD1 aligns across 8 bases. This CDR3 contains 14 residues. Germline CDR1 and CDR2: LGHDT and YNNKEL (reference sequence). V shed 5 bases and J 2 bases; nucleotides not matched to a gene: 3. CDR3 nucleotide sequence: TGTGCCAGCAGCGACCAGGGGGCCACAGATACGCAGTATTTT. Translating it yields CASSDQGATDTQYF.

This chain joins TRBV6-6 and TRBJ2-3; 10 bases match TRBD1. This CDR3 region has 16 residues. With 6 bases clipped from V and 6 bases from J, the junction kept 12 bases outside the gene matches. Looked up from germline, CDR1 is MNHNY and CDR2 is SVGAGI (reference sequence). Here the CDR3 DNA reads TGTGCCAGCAGATTTATGGACAGGGGGGGGGCGGATACGCAGTATTTT. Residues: CASRFMDRGGADTQYF.

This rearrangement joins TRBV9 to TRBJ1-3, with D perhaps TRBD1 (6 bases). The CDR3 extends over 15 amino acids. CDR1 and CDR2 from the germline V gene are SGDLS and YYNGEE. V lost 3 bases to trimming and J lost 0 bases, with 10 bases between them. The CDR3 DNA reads TGTGCCAGCAGCGCGGACAGCCTCTCTGGAAACACCATATATTTT. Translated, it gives CASSADSLSGNTIYF.

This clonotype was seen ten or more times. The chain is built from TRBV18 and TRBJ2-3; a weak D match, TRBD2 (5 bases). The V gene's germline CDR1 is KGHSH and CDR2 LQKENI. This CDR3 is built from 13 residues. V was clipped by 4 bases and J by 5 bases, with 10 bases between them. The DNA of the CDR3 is TGTGCCAGCTCACTCGGGGTCGGAGATACGCAGTATTTT. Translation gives CASSLGVGDTQYF. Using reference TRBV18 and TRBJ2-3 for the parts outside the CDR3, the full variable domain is NAGVMQNPRHLVRRRGQEARLRCSPMKGHSHVYWYRQLPEEGLKFMVYLQKENIIDESGMPKERFSAEFPKEGPSILRIQQVVRGDSAAYFCASSLGVGDTQYFGPGTRLTVL.

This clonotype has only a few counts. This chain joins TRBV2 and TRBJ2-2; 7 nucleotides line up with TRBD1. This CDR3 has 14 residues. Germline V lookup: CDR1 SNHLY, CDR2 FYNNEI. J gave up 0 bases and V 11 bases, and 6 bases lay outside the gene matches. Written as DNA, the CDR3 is TGTGCCGGAAAAGGGGGCGCGAACACCGGGGAGCTGTTTTTT. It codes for CAGKGGANTGELFF.

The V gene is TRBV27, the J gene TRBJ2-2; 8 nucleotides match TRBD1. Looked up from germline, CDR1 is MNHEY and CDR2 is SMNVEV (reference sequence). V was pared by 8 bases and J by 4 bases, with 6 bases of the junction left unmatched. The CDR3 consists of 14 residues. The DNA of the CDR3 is TGTGCCAGCTGCCGGGACAGGCCCACCGGGGAGCTGTTTTTT. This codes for CASCRDRPTGELFF.

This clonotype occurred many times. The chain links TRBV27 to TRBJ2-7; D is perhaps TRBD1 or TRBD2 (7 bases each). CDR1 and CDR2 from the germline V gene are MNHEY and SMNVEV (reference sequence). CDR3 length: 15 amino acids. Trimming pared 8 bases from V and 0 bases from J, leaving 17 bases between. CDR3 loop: CASSISGGGSYEQYF. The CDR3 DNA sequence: TGTGCCAGCTCCATATCAGGGGGGGGCTCCTACGAGCAGTACTTC.

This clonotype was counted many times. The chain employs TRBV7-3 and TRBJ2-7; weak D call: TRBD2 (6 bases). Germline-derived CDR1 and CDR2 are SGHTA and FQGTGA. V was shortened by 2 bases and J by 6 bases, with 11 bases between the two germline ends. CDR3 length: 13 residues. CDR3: CASSLWSGGEQYF. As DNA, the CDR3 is TGTGCCAGCAGCTTATGGTCCGGGGGCGAGCAGTACTTC.

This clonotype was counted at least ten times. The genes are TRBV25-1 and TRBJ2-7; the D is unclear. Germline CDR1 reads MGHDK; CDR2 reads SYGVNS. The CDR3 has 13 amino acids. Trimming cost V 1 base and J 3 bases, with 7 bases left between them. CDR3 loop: CASSELLGYEQYF. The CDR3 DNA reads TGTGCCAGCAGTGAATTACTTGGCTACGAGCAGTACTTC.

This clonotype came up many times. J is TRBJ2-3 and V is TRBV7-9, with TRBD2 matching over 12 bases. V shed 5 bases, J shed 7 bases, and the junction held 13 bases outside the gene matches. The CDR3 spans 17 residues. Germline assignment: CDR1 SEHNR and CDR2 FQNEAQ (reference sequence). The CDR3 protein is CASSPSASGGADYTQYF. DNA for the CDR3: TGTGCCAGCAGCCCATCGGCTAGCGGGGGGGCCGATTATACGCAGTATTTT.